Each of the 3 T cell receptor beta chains below was sequenced from the same sample in a study of human T cells and chemical hapten exposure. TCRdb fed the RACE reads into MiXCR, producing one record per CDR3 protein. This table holds 60,000 to 80,000 distinct CDR3 sequences, more than 30% found once. Specified time point: patch test 1, 2 weeks after DPC sensitization. Treatment here: therapeutic diphenylcyclopropenone sensitization with weekly scalp DPC. The sample consisted of whole blood, taken in connection with sensitization to the hapten diphenylcyclopropenone (DPC). The receptor source for this set is a man between 40 and 49 years old with alopecia areata. Some clones in this sample may be carry-over from other donors' samples.

Comments on this clonotype: One end of the junction does not line up with germline, which may come from a read error. The chain uses TRBV2 and TRBJ1-1; D gene ambiguous. Germline V gene data show CDR1 as SNHLY and CDR2 as FYNNEI. There are 13 residues in the CDR3. CDR3 protein: CASSETGNTETFF. The CDR3 nucleotides are TGTGCCAGCAGTGAAACTGGGAACACTGAAACTTTCTTT. The complete variable domain, with remaining parts taken from reference TRBV2 and TRBJ1-1, reads EPEVTQTPSHQVTQMGQEVILRCVPISNHLYFYWYRQILGQKVEFLVSFYNNEISEKSEIFDDQFSVERPDGSNFTLKIRSTKLEDSAMYFCASSETGNTETFFGQGTRLTVV.

This rearrangement joins TRBV12-3 or TRBV12-4 to TRBJ1-5; TRBD1 matches 10 bases. V lost 1 base and J lost 5; bases outside the gene matches: 2. The CDR3 length is 15 residues. CDR3 nucleotide sequence: TGTGCCAGCAGTTTAGGACAGGGGGCACATCAGCCCCAGCATTTT. Protein sequence: CASSLGQGAHQPQHF.

This chain joins TRBV20-1 and TRBJ2-1, with 8 bases that match TRBD2. Trimming removed 5 bases from V and 15 bases from J; junction bases left unmatched: 6. The CDR3 consists of 10 residues. Germline CDR1 is DFQATT and CDR2 is SNEGSKA (reference sequence). Here the CDR3 DNA reads TGCAGTGCTGAGCGGGAGTTGGGGTTCTTC. Its protein product is CSAERELGFF.